This T cell receptor (beta chain) derives from a study of cytomegalovirus exposure and HLA in healthy donors. Study-wide points: There were reportedly fewer N-insertions in an Asian-associated ancestry cluster than the approximately 640-donor mean, in a later analysis. TCR beta sequences reportedly predicted most subjects' HLA-A and HLA-B alleles accurately.

PCR primers comprised 60 Vbeta and 13 Jbeta primers. TCRdb's copy holds only in-frame clones and misses some; the assay was immunoSEQ multiplex PCR. The sample shows over 100,000 clones, around 73% of them seen only once. This clone was seen only a few times. Its antigen is currently unknown. V was clipped by 5 bases and J by 5 bases; unmatched bases: 4. This CDR3 has 13 residues. Germline values: CDR1 MNHNY, CDR2 SVGAGI (reference sequence). The sequenced sample consisted of PBMCs. J is TRBJ1-2 and V is TRBV6-6, with 8 bases lining up with TRBD1. The receptor was isolated from a woman between 40 and 55 years old in good health and CMV-seronegative. CDR3 coding DNA: TGTGCCAGCAGTCCGACAGGGGAGTATGGCTACACCTTC. This sequence encodes CASSPTGEYGYTF.